What follows describes a single T cell receptor (beta chain). What it recognizes is unknown. The sample belongs to a study of cytomegalovirus exposure and HLA in healthy donors. Study results and limitations: HLA alleles showed associations with some 17,000 TCR beta sequences in a later analysis, at a 0.05 false discovery rate.

Both 60 Vbeta primers and 13 Jbeta primers went into the PCR. Only in-frame clones appear in the TCRdb table, and some are missing; sequencing was by immunoSEQ multiplex PCR. In the table there are over 110,000 clones, around 79% of which are singletons. V gave up 3 bases and J gave up 4 bases, with 8 bases separating them. CDR1 is SGHKS, CDR2 YYEKEE, per germline (reference sequence). This CDR3 region has 13 residues. Sequencing input: PBMCs. This chain uses TRBV5-5 with TRBJ2-1, with D tentatively TRBD1 (5 bases). The receptor was isolated from a man in his late teens or twenties in good health and CMV-seronegative. The CDR3 sequence: CASSSRQYNEQFF. The CDR3 coding sequence is TGTGCCAGCAGCTCCAGACAGTACAATGAGCAGTTCTTC. The full variable domain, completed using reference TRBV5-5 and TRBJ2-1, is DAGVTQSPTHLIKTRGQQVTLRCSPISGHKSVSWYQQVLGQGPQFIFQYYEKEERGRGNFPDRFSARQFPNYSSELNVNALLLGDSALYLCASSSRQYNEQFFGPGTRLTVL.